The 21 T cell receptor beta chains listed next were all sequenced from one sample in a study of shared T cell receptors in the human thymus. Method: immunoSEQ multiplex PCR; TCRdb's copy keeps in-frame clones and lacks some. The table has 55,000 to 75,000 clones, about 96% seen once; the top ten hold around 0.03%. Input material: thymocytes. The source of these receptors is a human donor.

CDR3 amino acids: CASSQGDRGRYGYTF. The CDR3 DNA sequence: TGCGCCAGCAGCCAAGGAGACAGAGGACGCTATGGCTACACCTTC. The chain employs TRBV4-3 and TRBJ1-2; possible D gene TRBD1, 5 bases. The CDR3 sequence is 15 residues long. V was trimmed by 1 base and J by 4 bases, leaving 13 bases between them. Germline CDR1 reads LGHNA; CDR2 reads YSLEER.

The chain carries TRBV6-5 and TRBJ1-3; D gene uncertain. Germline V gene data show CDR1 as MNHEY and CDR2 as SVGAGI. This CDR3 contains 14 residues. V gave up 6 bases and J gave up 4 bases, with 13 bases separating them. The CDR3 DNA reads TGTGCCAGCAGGGTTACAGAGGAAGGAAACACCATATATTTT. Encoded protein: CASRVTEEGNTIYF.

The chain uses TRBV4-3 and TRBJ2-7; perhaps TRBD1 as D (7 bases). CDR3 size: 16 residues. Germline V gives CDR1 LGHNA, CDR2 YSLEER. Deletions cut 3 bases from V and 2 bases from J, with 17 bases between. The CDR3 DNA reads TGCGCCAGCAGCCACCGACAGGGCGGAGGGCCCTACGAGCAGTACTTC. Residues: CASSHRQGGGPYEQYF.

This rearrangement joins TRBV11-2 to TRBJ1-2, with D unclear. V dropped 1 base and J dropped 4 bases, with 10 bases sitting between them. The CDR3 is 14 residues long. Germline V gene sequence: CDR1 SGHAT, CDR2 FQNNGV. This CDR3 is CASSLVGAFYGYTF. In DNA form, the CDR3 reads TGTGCCAGCAGCTTAGTTGGAGCCTTCTATGGCTACACCTTC.

The chain couples TRBV28 to TRBJ2-1, with 9 bases fitting TRBD2. J lost 6 bases, V lost 2 bases, and 5 bases had no gene match. This CDR3 contains 15 residues. Germline V gives CDR1 MDHEN, CDR2 SYDVKM. In nucleotides, the CDR3 is TGTGCCAGCAGTTTAGGGACTAGCCTCTCCAATGAGCAGTTCTTC. It translates to CASSLGTSLSNEQFF. The variable domain in full, completed from reference TRBV28 and TRBJ2-1, reads DVKVTQSSRYLVKRTGEKVFLECVQDMDHENMFWYRQDPGLGLRLIYFSYDVKMKEKGDIPEGYSVSREKKERFSLILESASTNQTSMYLCASSLGTSLSNEQFFGPGTRLTVL.

CDR3 sequence: CAISNAAGDRQPQHF. The CDR3 DNA sequence: TGTGCCATCAGTAACGCGGCCGGAGACAGGCAGCCCCAGCATTTT. The V call is TRBV10-3, the J call TRBJ1-5, with D possibly being TRBD1 (6 bases). Per germline, CDR1 ENHRY and CDR2 SYGVKD. The CDR3 extends over 15 amino acids. V was shortened by 5 bases and J by 7 bases, with 18 bases between the two germline ends.

This clone has a single count. This rearrangement joins TRBV11-2 to TRBJ2-1, with TRBD2 matching 8 bases. Germline lookup yields CDR1 SGHAT and CDR2 FQNNGV. This CDR3 has 17 residues. Trimming removed 3 bases from V and 0 bases from J; junction bases left unmatched: 7. The CDR3 region is CASSLEPTSGSYNEQFF. The CDR3 region has the DNA TGTGCCAGCAGCTTGGAACCAACTAGCGGCTCCTACAATGAGCAGTTCTTC.

This clone was found once. The rearrangement joins TRBV7-8 to TRBJ2-1, with 8 bases aligning to TRBD2. Per germline, CDR1 SGHVS and CDR2 FQNEAQ. The CDR3 is 14 residues long. The V and J ends lost 5 bases and 9 bases, in that order; junction bases with no gene match: 9. Here the CDR3 reads CASSRRGGLGEQFF. The CDR3 coding sequence is TGTGCCAGCAGCAGACGGGGGGGCCTAGGTGAGCAGTTCTTC.

The rearrangement uses TRBV14 and TRBJ2-7; 8 bases match TRBD1. The CDR3 loop spans 16 amino acids. V lost 1 base, J lost 4 bases, and 9 bases stayed unmatched. Germline V lookup: CDR1 SGHDN, CDR2 FVKESK. The CDR3 protein is CASSQGFRGRIYEQYF. CDR3 coding DNA: TGTGCCAGCAGCCAAGGATTCAGGGGGCGCATATACGAGCAGTACTTC.

This clone was found once. V gene TRBV5-1 combines with J gene TRBJ2-5, with no clear D. The germline V gene encodes CDR1 SGHRS and CDR2 YFSETQ. The CDR3 is 15 residues long. Deletions cut 0 bases from V and 6 bases from J, with 15 bases between. CDR3 amino acids: CASSLAPATRKTQYF. The CDR3 DNA sequence: TGCGCCAGCAGCTTGGCCCCAGCTACCAGAAAGACCCAGTACTTC.

A single count supports this clone. The CDR3 spells CASSVRQEQFF. In DNA, the CDR3 is TGTGCCAGCAGCGTCCGACAGGAGCAGTTCTTC. The chain carries TRBV9 and TRBJ2-1, with D perhaps matching TRBD1 (5 bases). The CDR3 covers 11 residues. V was shortened by 2 bases and J by 10 bases, with 7 bases between the two germline ends. Germline-derived CDR1 and CDR2 are SGDLS and YYNGEE.

The rearrangement uses TRBV7-7 and TRBJ2-5; TRBD1 matches at 8 bases. The CDR3 is 13 residues long. V lost 5 bases to trimming and J lost 6 bases; unmatched junction nucleotides: 5. The germline V gene encodes CDR1 SSHAT and CDR2 FNYEAQ (reference sequence). The CDR3 DNA reads as TGTGCCAGCAGCCCAGACAGGGGACAGACCCAGTACTTC. Translated: CASSPDRGQTQYF.

The chain is built from TRBV6-4 and TRBJ2-1; 7 bases map to TRBD1. J gave up 6 bases and V 3 bases, and 8 bases lay outside the gene matches. Germline CDR1 is MRHNA and CDR2 is SNTAGT. This CDR3 has 15 residues. In nucleotides, the CDR3 is TGTGCCAGCAGTGAGAGGGGGCGTTTGTCCAATGAGCAGTTCTTC. Translating it yields CASSERGRLSNEQFF.

The chain links TRBV25-1 to TRBJ2-3; D possibly corresponds to TRBD1 (5 bases). V lost 7 bases and J lost 1, with 12 bases in between. The CDR3 sequence is 14 residues long. Germline values: CDR1 MGHDK, CDR2 SYGVNS. The CDR3 DNA sequence: TGTGCCAGCAATGGGGCCCCATGCACAGATACGCAGTATTTT. Protein: CASNGAPCTDTQYF.

The J gene is TRBJ2-3, the V gene TRBV4-1, with 7 bases that match TRBD2. Trimming at V came to 0 bases and at J to 1 base, leaving 7 bases not matched to a gene. Germline V lookup: CDR1 MGHRA, CDR2 YSYEKL. There are 17 residues in the CDR3. DNA for the CDR3: TGCGCCAGCAGCCAAGAGAAGGTCGCGGGGGGCACAGATACGCAGTATTTT. Encoded protein: CASSQEKVAGGTDTQYF.

The CDR3 DNA reads as TGTGCCAGCAGTTCCCCAACAGGGGACACGAACACCGGGGAGCTGTTTTTT. This encodes CASSSPTGDTNTGELFF. The chain combines TRBV28 with TRBJ2-2; 7 nucleotides align to TRBD1. V lost 4 bases, J lost 0 bases, and 8 bases stayed unmatched. The CDR3 contains 17 residues. Germline V lookup: CDR1 MDHEN, CDR2 SYDVKM.

The CDR3 sequence: CASSYRGRVNQPQHF. For the CDR3, the DNA is TGTGCCAGCAGTTACCGGGGCAGAGTCAATCAGCCCCAGCATTTT. The chain links TRBV28 to TRBJ1-5; TRBD1 is a possible D gene (5 bases). Deletions cut 4 bases from V and 3 bases from J, with 13 bases between. The CDR3 is made up of 15 amino acids. CDR1 is MDHEN, CDR2 SYDVKM, per germline.

The chain carries TRBV4-2 and TRBJ1-6, with 8 bases matching TRBD1. Per the germline V gene, CDR1 is LGHNA and CDR2 is YNFKEQ. The CDR3 totals 17 residues. J was trimmed by 5 bases and V by 6 bases; bases with no gene match: 12. Here the CDR3 reads CASSPTPSTGDNSPLHF. CDR3 DNA: TGTGCCAGCAGTCCCACACCTTCGACAGGGGATAATTCACCCCTCCACTTT.

This clone was seen just once. The rearrangement links TRBV4-1 to TRBJ2-1; 8 nucleotides align to TRBD2. The CDR3 runs to 18 residues. J gave up 6 bases and V 0 bases, and 13 bases lay outside the gene matches. The germline V gene encodes CDR1 MGHRA and CDR2 YSYEKL. Written as DNA, the CDR3 is TGCGCCAGCAGCCAAGAGGGGCGGGGGGCCGCCGGGGGCAATGAGCAGTTCTTC. This encodes CASSQEGRGAAGGNEQFF.

The chain has TRBV4-1 and TRBJ2-4, with 10 bases fitting TRBD1. The CDR3 spans 16 residues. V lost 4 bases and J lost 1; bases outside the gene matches: 4. Germline V gives CDR1 MGHRA, CDR2 YSYEKL. CDR3 DNA sequence: TGCGCCAGCAGCCCCCCGGGACAGGGGGCCAAAAACATTCAGTACTTC. This sequence encodes CASSPPGQGAKNIQYF.

The rearrangement uses TRBV27 and TRBJ2-3, with 7 bases fitting TRBD2. The CDR3 has 15 residues. V lost 6 bases, J lost 6 bases, and 12 bases stayed unmatched. Germline values: CDR1 MNHEY, CDR2 SMNVEV (reference sequence). The CDR3 DNA follows: TGTGCCAGCAGCTCCCCGGCGGGAGCGTCCGATACGCAGTATTTT. This codes for CASSSPAGASDTQYF.